Listed below are T cell receptor beta chains from one sample, sequenced in a study of CD8 T cells in Susac syndrome. TCRdb reprocessed the immunoSEQ multiplex PCR reads via MiXCR and lists one record per CDR3 protein. The data show 150,000 or so distinct CDR3 sequences, approximately 96% seen once. Source material: CD8+ T cells from PBMCs. The receptors here all came from a human donor with multiple sclerosis. CDR3s include the opening cysteine and the closing phenylalanine or tryptophan. Each record gives: J gene, V gene, clone size, D gene, CDR3 DNA, CDR3 protein. D genes are given only for firm matches. Clone size is stated in some rows and not others, as once, few, many or a class when expanded.

j_gene: TRBJ2-1; v_gene: TRBV11-2; abundance: -; d_gene: -; CDR3nt: TGTGCCAGCAGCTTAGTCCGAGGGACGGATGAGCAGTTCTTC; CDR3aa: CASSLVRGTDEQFF
j_gene: TRBJ2-7; v_gene: TRBV20-1; abundance: -; d_gene: -; CDR3nt: TGCAGTGCTAGAGATCGTGGAGCCGGTGGATCCTACGAGCAGTACTTC; CDR3aa: CSARDRGAGGSYEQYF
j_gene: TRBJ2-6; v_gene: TRBV30; abundance: -; d_gene: TRBD1; CDR3nt: TGTGCCTGGGTAGGGGACAGGGACTCTGGGGCCAACGTCCTGACTTTC; CDR3aa: CAWVGDRDSGANVLTF
j_gene: TRBJ1-1; v_gene: TRBV12-3/TRBV12-4; abundance: -; d_gene: -; CDR3nt: TGTGCCAGCATGAGGGGTCGCACTGAAGCTTTCTTT; CDR3aa: CASMRGRTEAFF
j_gene: TRBJ2-3; v_gene: TRBV7-9; abundance: -; d_gene: TRBD1; CDR3nt: TGTGCCAGCAGCCCTCGAGAGGGACAGGCGATGAATACGCAGTATTTT; CDR3aa: CASSPREGQAMNTQYF
j_gene: TRBJ2-7; v_gene: TRBV29-1; abundance: -; d_gene: -; CDR3nt: TGCAGCGTTGAAAAGCTGGGGGCCAGGGTCCAATACGAGCAGTACTTC; CDR3aa: CSVEKLGARVQYEQYF
j_gene: TRBJ1-6; v_gene: TRBV13; abundance: -; d_gene: TRBD1; CDR3nt: TGTGCCAGCAGCCGGGACAGGTATAATTCACCCCTCCACTTT; CDR3aa: CASSRDRYNSPLHF
j_gene: TRBJ1-2; v_gene: TRBV20-1; abundance: -; d_gene: -; CDR3nt: TGCAGTGCTAGAGATCGGTTGGACAGTTTGAATGGCTACACCTTC; CDR3aa: CSARDRLDSLNGYTF
j_gene: TRBJ1-1; v_gene: TRBV2; abundance: -; d_gene: -; CDR3nt: TGTGCCAGCAGGGATCGAATAGTGATGAACACTGAAGCTTTCTTT; CDR3aa: CASRDRIVMNTEAFF
j_gene: TRBJ2-3; v_gene: TRBV29-1; abundance: -; d_gene: -; CDR3nt: TGCAGCCCCCGAACCAGGCTTCGGTCAGATACGCAGTATTTT; CDR3aa: CSPRTRLRSDTQYF
j_gene: TRBJ2-2; v_gene: TRBV28; abundance: -; d_gene: -; CDR3nt: TGTGCCAGCAGTTTATCTCGTGAAGCCGGGGAGCTGTTTTTT; CDR3aa: CASSLSREAGELFF
j_gene: TRBJ2-3; v_gene: TRBV28; abundance: -; d_gene: TRBD1; CDR3nt: TGTGCCAGCAGCCTAAGCCATCGACAGGGAGATCCAGATACGCAGTATTTT; CDR3aa: CASSLSHRQGDPDTQYF
j_gene: TRBJ2-1; v_gene: TRBV5-1; abundance: -; d_gene: -; CDR3nt: TGCGCCAGCAGGTATGGACCCCGAGAGCAGTTCTTC; CDR3aa: CASRYGPREQFF
j_gene: TRBJ2-5; v_gene: TRBV29-1; abundance: -; d_gene: TRBD2; CDR3nt: TGCAGCGTTGAAAGCGGGGGGCCCATGGAGACCCAGTACTTC; CDR3aa: CSVESGGPMETQYF
j_gene: TRBJ2-1; v_gene: TRBV29-1; abundance: once; d_gene: TRBD2; CDR3nt: TGCAGCGTGGCGGGGGGGCTCTACAATGAGCAGTTCTTC; CDR3aa: CSVAGGLYNEQFF
j_gene: TRBJ1-1; v_gene: TRBV25-1; abundance: once; d_gene: TRBD1; CDR3nt: TGTGCCAGCAGTGAATCAGGGGGAAACGCTGAAGCTTTCTTT; CDR3aa: CASSESGGNAEAFF
j_gene: TRBJ1-1; v_gene: TRBV7-9; abundance: -; d_gene: -; CDR3nt: TGTGCCAGCAGCCGTCAGGGGAACACTGAAGCTTTCTTT; CDR3aa: CASSRQGNTEAFF
j_gene: TRBJ2-7; v_gene: TRBV27; abundance: -; d_gene: -; CDR3nt: TGTGCCAGCATTCCCTTTCCCGGGAGCTACGAGCAGTACTTC; CDR3aa: CASIPFPGSYEQYF
j_gene: TRBJ2-5; v_gene: TRBV2; abundance: few; d_gene: -; CDR3nt: TGTGCCAGCAGGGGACGCAGAGAGACCCAGTACTTC; CDR3aa: CASRGRRETQYF
j_gene: TRBJ2-7; v_gene: TRBV20-1; abundance: once; d_gene: -; CDR3nt: TGCAGTGCTACCGCGAGGGTAAGCGAGCAGTACTTC; CDR3aa: CSATARVSEQYF
j_gene: TRBJ1-1; v_gene: TRBV7-3; abundance: once; d_gene: -; CDR3nt: TGTGCCAGCAGCTTATTCGGGGGGGATACTGAAGCTTTCTTT; CDR3aa: CASSLFGGDTEAFF
j_gene: TRBJ1-2; v_gene: TRBV2; abundance: -; d_gene: TRBD1; CDR3nt: TGTGCCATCGACAGGGTCCGGGGCGGCTACACCTTC; CDR3aa: CAIDRVRGGYTF
j_gene: TRBJ2-1; v_gene: TRBV23-1; abundance: -; d_gene: -; CDR3nt: TGCGCCAGCCAAGCCGGGACTCTCTACAATGAGCAGTTCTTC; CDR3aa: CASQAGTLYNEQFF
j_gene: TRBJ2-1; v_gene: TRBV27; abundance: -; d_gene: -; CDR3nt: TGTGCCAGCAGTCCCCCGGGCAACAATGAGCAGTTCTTC; CDR3aa: CASSPPGNNEQFF